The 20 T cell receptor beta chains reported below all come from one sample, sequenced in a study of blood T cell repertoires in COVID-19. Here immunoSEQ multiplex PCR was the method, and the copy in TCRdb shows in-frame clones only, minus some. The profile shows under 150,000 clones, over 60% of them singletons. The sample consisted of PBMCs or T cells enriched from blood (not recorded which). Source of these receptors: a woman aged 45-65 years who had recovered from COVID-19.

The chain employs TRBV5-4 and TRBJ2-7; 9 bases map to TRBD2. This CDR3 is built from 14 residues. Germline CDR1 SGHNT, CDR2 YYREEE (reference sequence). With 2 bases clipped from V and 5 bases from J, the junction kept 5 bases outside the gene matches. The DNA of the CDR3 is TGTGCCAGCAGCTTTAGCGGGAGAAGGCACGAGCAGTACTTC. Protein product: CASSFSGRRHEQYF. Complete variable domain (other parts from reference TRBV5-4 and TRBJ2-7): ETGVTQSPTHLIKTRGQQVTLRCSSQSGHNTVSWYQQALGQGPQFIFQYYREEENGRGNFPPRFSGLQFPNYSSELNVNALELDDSALYLCASSFSGRRHEQYFGPGTRLTVT.

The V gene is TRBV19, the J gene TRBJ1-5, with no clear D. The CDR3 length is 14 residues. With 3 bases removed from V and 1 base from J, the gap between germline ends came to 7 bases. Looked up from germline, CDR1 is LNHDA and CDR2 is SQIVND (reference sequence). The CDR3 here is CASSIRGSNQPQHF. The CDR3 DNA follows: TGTGCCAGTAGTATCCGCGGGAGCAATCAGCCCCAGCATTTT.

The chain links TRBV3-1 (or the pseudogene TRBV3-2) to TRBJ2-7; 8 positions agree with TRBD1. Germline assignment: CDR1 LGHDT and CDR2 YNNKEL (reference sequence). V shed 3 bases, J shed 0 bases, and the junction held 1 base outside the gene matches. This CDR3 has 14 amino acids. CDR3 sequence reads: CASSQDRDSYEQYF. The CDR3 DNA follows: TGTGCCAGCAGCCAGGACAGGGACTCCTACGAGCAGTACTTC.

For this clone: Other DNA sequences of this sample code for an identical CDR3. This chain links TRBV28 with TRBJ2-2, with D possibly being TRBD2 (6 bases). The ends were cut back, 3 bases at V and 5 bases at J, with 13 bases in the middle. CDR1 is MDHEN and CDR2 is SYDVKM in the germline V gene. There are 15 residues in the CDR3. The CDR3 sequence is CASSLEGAGTGELFF. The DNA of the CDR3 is TGTGCCAGCAGTTTGGAGGGTGCGGGGACCGGGGAGCTGTTTTTT.

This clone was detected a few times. This chain's CDR3 is CAILPDSGNTIYF. The CDR3 DNA follows: TGTGCCATCCTTCCAGACTCTGGAAACACCATATATTTT. The rearrangement links TRBV10-3 to TRBJ1-3; D is unclear. Trimming took 8 bases from V and 0 from J, leaving 8 bases between them. The CDR3 totals 13 residues. Germline lookup yields CDR1 ENHRY and CDR2 SYGVKD.

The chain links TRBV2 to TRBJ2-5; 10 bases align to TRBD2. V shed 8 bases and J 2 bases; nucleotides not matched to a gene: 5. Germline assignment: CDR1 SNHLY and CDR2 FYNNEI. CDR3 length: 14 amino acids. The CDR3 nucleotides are TGTGCCAGCGTCGGGACTAGCGCACAAGAGACCCAGTACTTC. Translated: CASVGTSAQETQYF. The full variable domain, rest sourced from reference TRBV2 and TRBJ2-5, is EPEVTQTPSHQVTQMGQEVILRCVPISNHLYFYWYRQILGQKVEFLVSFYNNEISEKSEIFDDQFSVERPDGSNFTLKIRSTKLEDSAMYFCASVGTSAQETQYFGPGTRLLVL.

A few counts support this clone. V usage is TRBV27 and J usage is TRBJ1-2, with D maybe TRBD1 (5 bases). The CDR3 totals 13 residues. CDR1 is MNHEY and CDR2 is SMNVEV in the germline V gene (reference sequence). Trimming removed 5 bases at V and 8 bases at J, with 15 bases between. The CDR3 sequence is CASSPGLAGGYTF. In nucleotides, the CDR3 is TGTGCCAGCAGTCCGGGACTAGCGGGAGGCTACACCTTC.

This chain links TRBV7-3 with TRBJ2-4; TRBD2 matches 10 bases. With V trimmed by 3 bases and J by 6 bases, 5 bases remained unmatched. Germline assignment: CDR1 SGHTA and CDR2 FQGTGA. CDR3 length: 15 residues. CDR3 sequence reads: CASSLDASGRNIQYF. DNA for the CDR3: TGTGCCAGCAGCTTGGATGCTAGCGGGAGAAACATTCAGTACTTC. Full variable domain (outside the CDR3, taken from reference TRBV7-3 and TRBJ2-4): GAGVSQTPSNKVTEKGKYVELRCDPISGHTALYWYRQSLGQGPEFLIYFQGTGAADDSGLPNDRFFAVRPEGSVSTLKIQRTERGDSAVYLCASSLDASGRNIQYFGAGTRLSVL.

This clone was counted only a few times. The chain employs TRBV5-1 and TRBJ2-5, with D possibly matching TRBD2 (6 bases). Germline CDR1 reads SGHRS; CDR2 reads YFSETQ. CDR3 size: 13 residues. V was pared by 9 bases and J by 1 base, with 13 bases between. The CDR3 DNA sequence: TGCGCCACCTCGGCGGGGACCCAAGAGACCCAGTACTTC. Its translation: CATSAGTQETQYF. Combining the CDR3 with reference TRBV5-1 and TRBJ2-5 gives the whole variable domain KAGVTQTPRYLIKTRGQQVTLSCSPISGHRSVSWYQQTPGQGLQFLFEYFSETQRNKGNFPGRFSGRQFSNSRSEMNVSTLELGDSALYLCATSAGTQETQYFGPGTRLLVL.

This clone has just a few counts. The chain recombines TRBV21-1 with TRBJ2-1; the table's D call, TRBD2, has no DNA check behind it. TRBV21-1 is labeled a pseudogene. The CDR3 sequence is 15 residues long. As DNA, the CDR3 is TGTGCCAGCAGCCCCACGAGACTCTGTTACAATGAGCAGTTCTTC. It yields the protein CASSPTRLCYNEQFF.

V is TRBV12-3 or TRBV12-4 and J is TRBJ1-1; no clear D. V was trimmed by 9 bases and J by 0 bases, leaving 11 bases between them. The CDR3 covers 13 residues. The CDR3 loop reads CASRAVMNTEAFF. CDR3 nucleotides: TGTGCCAGTAGAGCCGTGATGAACACTGAAGCTTTCTTT.

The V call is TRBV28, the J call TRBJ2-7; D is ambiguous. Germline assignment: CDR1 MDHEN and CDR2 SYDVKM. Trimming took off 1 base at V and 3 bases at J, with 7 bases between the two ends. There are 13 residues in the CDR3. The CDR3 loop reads CASSLSQIYEQYF. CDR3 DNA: TGTGCCAGCAGTTTATCGCAGATCTACGAGCAGTACTTC.

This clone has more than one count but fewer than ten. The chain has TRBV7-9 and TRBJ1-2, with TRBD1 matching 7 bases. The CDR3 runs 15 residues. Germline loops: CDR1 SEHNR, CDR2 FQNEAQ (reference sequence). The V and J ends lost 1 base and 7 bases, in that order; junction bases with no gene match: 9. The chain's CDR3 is CASSLERAQGLGYTF. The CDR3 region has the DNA TGTGCCAGCAGCTTAGAAAGGGCACAGGGGCTTGGCTACACCTTC.

CDR3 bases: TGTGCCAGCAGCTTAGCGGGTACTAGCGGGAGTTCATTCAATGAGCAGTTCTTC. Its protein product is CASSLAGTSGSSFNEQFF. The V gene is TRBV7-9, the J gene TRBJ2-1; 11 nucleotides agree with TRBD2. V lost 0 bases, J lost 6 bases, and 10 bases stayed unmatched. The germline gives CDR1 SEHNR, CDR2 FQNEAQ (reference sequence). This CDR3 is 18 amino acids long. Variable domain in full (rest from reference TRBV7-9 and TRBJ2-1): DTGVSQNPRHKITKRGQNVTFRCDPISEHNRLYWYRQTLGQGPEFLTYFQNEAQLEKSRLLSDRFSAERPKGSFSTLEIQRTEQGDSAMYLCASSLAGTSGSSFNEQFFGPGTRLTVL.

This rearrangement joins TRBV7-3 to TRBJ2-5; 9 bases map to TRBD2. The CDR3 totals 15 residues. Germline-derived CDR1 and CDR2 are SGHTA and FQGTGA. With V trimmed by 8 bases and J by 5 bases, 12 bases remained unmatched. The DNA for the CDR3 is TGTGCCAGCTCCTCTGTGCGGGGGGGGAGGGAGACCCAGTACTTC. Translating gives CASSSVRGGRETQYF.

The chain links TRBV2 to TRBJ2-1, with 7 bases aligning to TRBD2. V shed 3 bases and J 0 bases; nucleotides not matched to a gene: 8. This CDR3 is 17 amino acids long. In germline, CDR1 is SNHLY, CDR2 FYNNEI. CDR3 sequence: CASSDTSSGFSYNEQFF. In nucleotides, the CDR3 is TGTGCCAGCAGTGACACTTCTAGCGGCTTCTCCTACAATGAGCAGTTCTTC. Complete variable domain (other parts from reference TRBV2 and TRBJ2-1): EPEVTQTPSHQVTQMGQEVILRCVPISNHLYFYWYRQILGQKVEFLVSFYNNEISEKSEIFDDQFSVERPDGSNFTLKIRSTKLEDSAMYFCASSDTSSGFSYNEQFFGPGTRLTVL.

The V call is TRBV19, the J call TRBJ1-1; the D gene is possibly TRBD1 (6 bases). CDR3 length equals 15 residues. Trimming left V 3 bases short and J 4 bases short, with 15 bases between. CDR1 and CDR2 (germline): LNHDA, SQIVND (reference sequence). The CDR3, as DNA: TGTGCCAGTAGTATGGGGGCGGAAGGAGGCACTGAAGCTTTCTTT. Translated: CASSMGAEGGTEAFF.

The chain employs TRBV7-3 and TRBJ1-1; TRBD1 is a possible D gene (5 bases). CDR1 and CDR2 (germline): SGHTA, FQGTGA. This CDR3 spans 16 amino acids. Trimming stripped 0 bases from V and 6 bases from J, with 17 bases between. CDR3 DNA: TGTGCCAGCAGCTTAACGCCAGGGCCAGGTATCGCTGAAGCTTTCTTT. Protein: CASSLTPGPGIAEAFF.

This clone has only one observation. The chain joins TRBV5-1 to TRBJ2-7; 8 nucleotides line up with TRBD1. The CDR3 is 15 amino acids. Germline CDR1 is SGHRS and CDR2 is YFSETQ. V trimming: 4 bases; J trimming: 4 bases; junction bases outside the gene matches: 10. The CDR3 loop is CASSDAGGAGYEQYF. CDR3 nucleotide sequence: TGCGCCAGCAGCGACGCAGGGGGCGCAGGTTACGAGCAGTACTTC.

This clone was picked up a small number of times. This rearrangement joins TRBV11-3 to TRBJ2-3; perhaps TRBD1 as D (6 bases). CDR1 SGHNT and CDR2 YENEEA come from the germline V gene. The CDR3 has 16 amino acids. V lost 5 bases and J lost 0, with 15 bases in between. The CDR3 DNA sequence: TGTGCCAGCAGCCCAAGAACAGGGATGAGCACAGATACGCAGTATTTT. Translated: CASSPRTGMSTDTQYF.